These 23 T cell receptor beta chains came from one sample sequenced in a study of blood T cell repertoires in COVID-19. Repertoires were generated with immunoSEQ multiplex PCR, while TCRdb's copy carries only in-frame clones and drops some. The table includes tens of thousands of clones, around 75% detected once. Source material: peripheral blood. The receptors derive from a man older than 75 with acute or convalescent COVID-19.

V and J are TRBV9 and TRBJ1-2; unclear D gene. The germline V gene encodes CDR1 SGDLS and CDR2 YYNGEE. V dropped 0 bases and J dropped 7 bases, with 10 bases sitting between them. This CDR3 is 13 amino acids long. CDR3 residues: CASSVGLLRGYTF. As DNA, the CDR3 is TGTGCCAGCAGCGTAGGACTATTACGTGGCTACACCTTC.

The V call is TRBV27, the J call TRBJ2-1; a weak D match, TRBD2 (6 bases). Trimming cost V 5 bases and J 4 bases, with 15 bases left between them. CDR3 length equals 15 residues. Germline CDR1 MNHEY, CDR2 SMNVEV (reference sequence). In DNA, the CDR3 is TGTGCCAGCAGTCGAACGGGAGTGGGGTACAATGAGCAGTTCTTC. Its translation is CASSRTGVGYNEQFF.

This clone was seen a handful of times. The V and J genes are TRBV28 and TRBJ1-2, with D perhaps TRBD1 (6 bases). CDR3 length equals 15 residues. Per the germline V gene, CDR1 is MDHEN and CDR2 is SYDVKM. V lost 6 bases and J 2 bases, leaving 16 bases between the germline ends. The CDR3 region has the DNA TGTGCCAGCAGCCCCGAGGGGGGGGGCAACTATGGCTACACCTTC. It codes for CASSPEGGGNYGYTF.

This clone was observed a single time. V and J are TRBV18 and TRBJ2-5, with TRBD2 matching over 10 bases. The CDR3 has 15 amino acids. Germline CDR1 reads KGHSH; CDR2 reads LQKENI. J was trimmed by 1 base and V by 6 bases; bases with no gene match: 5. The CDR3 DNA sequence: TGTGCCAGCTCCATCCTAGCGGGAGTCCAAGAGACCCAGTACTTC. Translated: CASSILAGVQETQYF.

V gene TRBV5-6 combines with J gene TRBJ1-6; the D is unclear. This CDR3 is 15 amino acids long. Germline V gene lookup returns CDR1 SGHDT and CDR2 YYEEEE. Trimming removed 6 bases from V and 0 bases from J, with 10 bases in between. CDR3 loop: CASTLRGSYNSPLHF. The CDR3 DNA is TGTGCCAGCACCTTAAGAGGCTCCTATAATTCACCCCTCCACTTT.

This rearrangement joins TRBV24-1 to TRBJ2-3; TRBD1 matches 8 bases. The germline CDR1 and CDR2 sequences are KGHDR and SFDVKD. CDR3 length: 14 residues. The trim removed 9 bases at V and 0 bases at J, leaving 4 bases unmatched. The CDR3 coding sequence is TGTGCCACCGGGGACAGGTATAGCACAGATACGCAGTATTTT. It codes for CATGDRYSTDTQYF.

The CDR3 spells CASSPGLGSNQPQHF. Here the CDR3 DNA reads TGTGCCAGCAGCCCAGGGCTTGGGAGCAATCAGCCCCAGCATTTT. The chain recombines TRBV28 with TRBJ1-5; possible D gene TRBD1, 5 bases. Germline CDR1 reads MDHEN; CDR2 reads SYDVKM. This CDR3 is built from 15 residues. The ends were cut back, 6 bases at V and 1 base at J, with 13 bases in the middle.

J is TRBJ1-6 and V is TRBV2, with D tentatively TRBD1 (6 bases). V lost 6 bases and J 6 bases, leaving 15 bases between the germline ends. Germline V gives CDR1 SNHLY, CDR2 FYNNEI. CDR3 size: 15 residues. CDR3 sequence: CASRVQGLPNSPLHF. CDR3 DNA sequence: TGTGCCAGCAGGGTCCAGGGGCTACCTAATTCACCCCTCCACTTT. Combining the CDR3 with reference TRBV2 and TRBJ1-6 gives the whole variable domain EPEVTQTPSHQVTQMGQEVILRCVPISNHLYFYWYRQILGQKVEFLVSFYNNEISEKSEIFDDQFSVERPDGSNFTLKIRSTKLEDSAMYFCASRVQGLPNSPLHFGNGTRLTVT.

This clone was detected only a few times. V and J are TRBV30 and TRBJ1-1; maybe TRBD1 (6 bases). V shed 5 bases and J shed 5 bases, with 15 bases lying between them. CDR3 length equals 13 residues. CDR1 is GTSNPN and CDR2 is SVGIG in the germline V gene (reference sequence). The CDR3 loop reads CAWAPGDWTEAFF. In nucleotides, the CDR3 is TGTGCCTGGGCACCAGGGGATTGGACTGAAGCTTTCTTT.

The V call is TRBV18, the J call TRBJ2-2, with a possible D match to TRBD1 (5 bases). Per the germline V gene, CDR1 is KGHSH and CDR2 is LQKENI. The CDR3 runs to 17 residues. Trimming pared 8 bases from V and 4 bases from J, leaving 23 bases between. The CDR3 protein is CASPLNNRRRITGELFF. The DNA of the CDR3 is TGTGCCAGCCCTCTTAATAACAGGCGACGTATCACCGGGGAGCTGTTTTTT.

A single count supports this clone. This sequence joins TRBV19 and TRBJ2-3, with 10 bases lining up with TRBD2. J gave up 4 bases and V 3 bases, and 4 bases lay outside the gene matches. The CDR3 spans 15 residues. In germline, CDR1 is LNHDA, CDR2 SQIVND (reference sequence). For the CDR3, the DNA is TGTGCCAGTAGTATTACTAGCGGGGTAGCAGATACGCAGTATTTT. It translates to CASSITSGVADTQYF.

Only a few counts were recorded for this clone. CDR3: CASSQRGGTGDAFF. For the CDR3, the DNA is TGTGCCAGCAGCCAAAGGGGCGGGACAGGGGACGCTTTCTTT. The V gene is TRBV3-1 (or the pseudogene TRBV3-2), the J gene TRBJ1-1; 10 bases agree with TRBD1. With 2 bases clipped from V and 11 bases from J, the junction kept 8 bases outside the gene matches. The CDR3 is made up of 14 amino acids. Germline CDR1 LGHDT, CDR2 YNNKEL (reference sequence).

The V gene is TRBV2, the J gene TRBJ2-5; D not certain. The CDR3 is 13 residues long. Germline assignment: CDR1 SNHLY and CDR2 FYNNEI. Trimming left V 5 bases short and J 5 bases short, with 12 bases between. CDR3 region: CASSSTVVETQYF. For the CDR3, the DNA is TGTGCCAGCAGTTCGACTGTTGTGGAGACCCAGTACTTC.

The chain has TRBV18 and TRBJ1-4; 9 bases align to TRBD1. V lost 5 bases to trimming and J lost 7 bases; unmatched junction nucleotides: 5. CDR1 is KGHSH and CDR2 is LQKENI in the germline V gene. The CDR3 extends over 14 amino acids. The CDR3 DNA reads as TGTGCCAGCTCAGCAACAGGGGGCATTGAAAAACTGTTTTTT. Its protein is CASSATGGIEKLFF. The full variable domain, with the rest looked up from reference TRBV18 and TRBJ1-4, is NAGVMQNPRHLVRRRGQEARLRCSPMKGHSHVYWYRQLPEEGLKFMVYLQKENIIDESGMPKERFSAEFPKEGPSILRIQQVVRGDSAAYFCASSATGGIEKLFFGSGTQLSVL.

This clone was seen just once. V gene TRBV28 combines with J gene TRBJ2-1; 7 bases are shared with TRBD2. Germline V gene sequence: CDR1 MDHEN, CDR2 SYDVKM. V lost 10 bases and J lost 3; bases outside the gene matches: 12. There are 15 residues in the CDR3. DNA for the CDR3: TGTGCCACCATCTCGAAGGGAGGGAACTACAATGAGCAGTTCTTC. Translating it yields CATISKGGNYNEQFF.

This clone occurred many times. The chain couples TRBV3-1 (or the pseudogene TRBV3-2) to TRBJ1-5; weak D call: TRBD1 (5 bases). Between the trimmed V and J ends, which lost 4 bases and 0 bases, there was a span of 10 bases. The germline gives CDR1 LGHDT, CDR2 YNNKEL (reference sequence). The CDR3 is made up of 15 amino acids. CDR3 amino acids: CASSRGTHSNQPQHF. CDR3 nucleotides: TGTGCCAGCAGCCGGGGGACTCATAGCAATCAGCCCCAGCATTTT.

The V and J genes are TRBV7-3 and TRBJ2-6; TRBD1 aligns across 7 bases. Germline-derived CDR1 and CDR2 are SGHTA and FQGTGA. Unmatched junction bases numbered 7, after V lost 2 bases and J lost 0 bases. CDR3 length: 18 amino acids. The CDR3 sequence is CASSLVGRGSSGANVLTF. CDR3 sequence (DNA): TGTGCCAGCAGCTTAGTTGGCAGGGGGAGCTCTGGGGCCAACGTCCTGACTTTC. The entire variable domain, with the rest obtained from reference TRBV7-3 and TRBJ2-6, is as follows: GAGVSQTPSNKVTEKGKYVELRCDPISGHTALYWYRQSLGQGPEFLIYFQGTGAADDSGLPNDRFFAVRPEGSVSTLKIQRTERGDSAVYLCASSLVGRGSSGANVLTFGAGSRLTVL.

The chain is built from TRBV10-2 and TRBJ1-3; tentatively, D is TRBD1 (5 bases). The CDR3 sequence is 15 residues long. With 3 bases removed from V and 0 bases from J, the gap between germline ends came to 9 bases. Germline V gene lookup returns CDR1 WSHSY and CDR2 SAAADI. The CDR3 here is CASSERQLSGNTIYF. DNA of the CDR3: TGCGCCAGCAGTGAAAGACAGCTCTCTGGAAACACCATATATTTT.

V usage is TRBV9 and J usage is TRBJ2-1, with a weak D call TRBD2 (5 bases). The V gene's germline CDR1 is SGDLS and CDR2 YYNGEE. This CDR3 region has 16 residues. The germline V and J ends were trimmed by 4 bases and 0 bases, with 14 bases remaining between them. In DNA form, the CDR3 reads TGTGCCAGCAGCCTCCAAGGACTGGACTCCTACAATGAGCAGTTCTTC. It specifies CASSLQGLDSYNEQFF.

The chain uses TRBV14 and TRBJ2-7, with 7 bases that match TRBD1. After removal of 2 bases from V and 2 bases from J, the junction contained 6 bases not matched to a gene. CDR3 length: 15 amino acids. From germline, CDR1 is SGHDN and CDR2 FVKESK. CDR3 sequence (DNA): TGTGCCAGCAGCCAACTCCGGGACAGACCCTACGAGCAGTACTTC. Translated: CASSQLRDRPYEQYF.

The rearrangement links TRBV6-5 to TRBJ2-7, with TRBD2 matching over 7 bases. CDR1 and CDR2 from the germline V gene are MNHEY and SVGAGI. The CDR3 is made up of 15 amino acids. Trimming cost V 2 bases and J 0 bases; bases outside gene matches: 4. This CDR3 reads CASSYQRDSSYEQYF. The CDR3 region has the DNA TGTGCCAGCAGTTACCAGCGGGATAGCTCCTACGAGCAGTACTTC.

V is TRBV28 and J is TRBJ1-2; 7 nucleotides match TRBD1. This CDR3 spans 16 amino acids. Germline V gene sequence: CDR1 MDHEN, CDR2 SYDVKM. The V segment lost 4 bases and the J segment 2 bases; nucleotides outside the gene matches: 10. The CDR3 sequence: CASSSHPQGTNYGYTF. The CDR3 DNA sequence: TGTGCCAGCAGTTCACATCCACAGGGGACCAACTATGGCTACACCTTC.

The chain employs TRBV15 and TRBJ2-3; D gene ambiguous. Germline V lookup: CDR1 LNHNV, CDR2 YYDKDF (reference sequence). With 1 base removed from V and 5 bases from J, the gap between germline ends came to 13 bases. The CDR3 runs to 15 residues. DNA of the CDR3: TGTGCCACCAGCAGAGCAGATCAGGTCATAGATACGCAGTATTTT. As protein: CATSRADQVIDTQYF.